This is a list of T cell receptor beta chains from one sample in a study. TCRdb analysed the RT-PCR reads with MiXCR anew, one entry per CDR3 protein. Among 550,000 to 750,000 distinct CDR3 sequences, 14% were seen once, and the ten largest hold 3.6%. The sequenced sample was memory CD4+ T cells from blood. The receptors derive from a female donor in good health, serving as a healthy control. The CDR3 runs from the conserved cysteine through the conserved F or W. D genes are given only for firm matches. Expanded clones get a size class; other rows say once, few or many, or leave the size out.

CDR3aa	CDR3nt	d_gene	len	v_gene	j_gene	abundance
CSAGTGGGPVYSPLHF	TGCAGTGCAGGGACAGGAGGAGGGCCTGTTTATTCACCCCTCCACTTT	TRBD1	16	TRBV20-1	TRBJ1-6	few
CASSLAGGSGESFF	TGTGCCAGCAGCTTAGCAGGGGGGAGCGGCGAATCGTTCTTC	NA	14	TRBV7-2	TRBJ2-1	few
CASSLVKEKLFF	TGTGCCAGCAGCTTAGTAAAGGAAAAACTGTTTTTT	NA	12	TRBV7-8	TRBJ1-4	many
CASSFSNTEAFF	TGTGCCAGCAGTTTTTCTAACACTGAAGCTTTCTTT	NA	12	TRBV12-3/TRBV12-4	TRBJ1-1	many
CASSVATGGASDTQYF	TGTGCCAGCAGCGTTGCAACAGGGGGCGCGTCAGATACGCAGTATTTT	TRBD1	16	TRBV9	TRBJ2-3	many
CASLTPREPKNIQYF	TGTGCCAGCCTCACCCCACGGGAACCCAAAAACATTCAGTACTTC	NA	15	TRBV6-2/TRBV6-3	TRBJ2-4	many
CASSLDRTDTQYF	TGTGCCAGCAGCCTGGACAGGACAGATACGCAGTATTTT	TRBD1	13	TRBV7-7	TRBJ2-3	many
CASIGHNGYTF	TGTGCCAGCATCGGACACAATGGCTACACCTTC	NA	11	TRBV6-5	TRBJ1-2	many
CASRTVADTEAFF	TGTGCCAGTAGGACAGTCGCGGACACTGAAGCTTTCTTT	NA	13	TRBV12-3/TRBV12-4	TRBJ1-1	few
CASSVVGGTGELFF	TGTGCCAGCAGCGTTGTTGGTGGCACCGGGGAGCTGTTTTTT	NA	14	TRBV7-9	TRBJ2-2	many
CASSTTGQNEKLFF	TGCGCCAGCAGCACCACAGGTCAGAATGAAAAACTGTTTTTT	NA	14	TRBV5-1	TRBJ1-4	NA
CSALRAHWGEQFF	TGCAGTGCCCTCAGGGCCCATTGGGGTGAGCAGTTCTTC	NA	13	TRBV20-1	TRBJ2-1	NA
CASSQASNSPLHF	TGTGCCAGCAGCCAGGCATCTAATTCACCCCTCCACTTT	NA	13	TRBV9	TRBJ1-6	NA
CASSLIQGAKGEAFF	TGTGCCAGCAGCTTAATACAGGGGGCTAAAGGTGAAGCTTTCTTT	TRBD1	15	TRBV7-2	TRBJ1-1	NA
CSARAPGGTDTQYF	TGCAGTGCTAGAGCTCCCGGAGGAACAGATACGCAGTATTTT	NA	14	TRBV20-1	TRBJ2-3	many
CSASSASGSRVEQFF	TGCAGTGCCTCGTCCGCTAGCGGGAGTCGCGTTGAGCAGTTCTTC	TRBD2	15	TRBV20-1	TRBJ2-1	few
CASSRSGRDEKLFF	TGCGCCAGCAGCCGATCGGGTAGGGATGAAAAACTGTTTTTT	NA	14	TRBV4-1	TRBJ1-4	few
CASSLDREETQYF	TGTGCCAGCAGCTTAGACAGGGAAGAGACCCAGTACTTC	TRBD1	13	TRBV7-3	TRBJ2-5	many
CASSLEEGTYGYTF	TGTGCCAGCAGCTTGGAGGAGGGTACCTATGGCTACACCTTC	NA	14	TRBV5-5	TRBJ1-2	many
CSARTLAVTTDTQYF	TGCAGTGCTAGAACACTAGCGGTTACCACAGATACGCAGTATTTT	TRBD2	15	TRBV20-1	TRBJ2-3	many